The clone carrying this T cell receptor beta chain was detected once. Its antigen is unknown. The sample contains more than one DNA sequence encoding this CDR3. The entry originates in a study of shared clonotypes between healthy human individuals. Study-wide background: A couple of women and a few men aged 18 to 49 made up the donors. Findings and caveats of the study: An effect of sequencing depth on clonotype sharing among donors was expected. In contrast to clonotypes shared by all four donors, non-shared clonotypes had lower generation probabilities.

An assay was performed, and its level was deep. Profiled with immunoSEQ multiplex PCR; TCRdb holds only in-frame clones, not every one. In the table there are about 1.9 million clones, about 94% of which are singletons. Deletions cut 5 bases from V and 5 bases from J, with 7 bases between. Germline assignment: CDR1 MNHEY and CDR2 SMNVEV (reference sequence). CDR3 length equals 12 residues. Positively selected for CCR7, the CD45RO-negative cells used as naive CD8 cells excluded terminally differentiated effector memory CD45RA+ cells. The source of this sequence is a man aged 18 to 30 in good health. Some clones in this sample may be carry-over from other donors' samples. The sample taken for sequencing was naive CD8+ T cells from PBMCs. The V gene is TRBV27, the J gene TRBJ1-5, with D possibly matching TRBD1 (5 bases). CDR3 sequence: CASSPGYQPQHF. The CDR3 DNA reads TGTGCCAGCAGTCCAGGGTATCAGCCCCAGCATTTT.